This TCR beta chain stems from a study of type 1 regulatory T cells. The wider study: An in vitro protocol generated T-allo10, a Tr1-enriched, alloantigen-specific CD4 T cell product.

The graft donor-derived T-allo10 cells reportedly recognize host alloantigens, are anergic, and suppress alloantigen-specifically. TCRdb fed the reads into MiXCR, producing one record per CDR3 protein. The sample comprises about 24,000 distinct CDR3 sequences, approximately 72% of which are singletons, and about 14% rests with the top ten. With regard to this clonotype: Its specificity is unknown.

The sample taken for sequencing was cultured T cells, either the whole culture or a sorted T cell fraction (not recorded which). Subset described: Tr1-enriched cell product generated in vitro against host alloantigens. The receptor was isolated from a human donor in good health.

Here the CDR3 reads CASSQDATGRYEQYF. The CDR3 DNA is TGCGCCAGCAGCCAGGATGCGACGGGGAGGTACGAGCAGTACTTC. The chain links TRBV4-1 to TRBJ2-7; D perhaps matches TRBD2 (6 bases). CDR1 is MGHRA, CDR2 YSYEKL, per germline. Trimming cost V 3 bases and J 4 bases, with 16 bases left between them. This CDR3 is built from 15 residues.